This T cell receptor beta chain was identified during a study of a mutant IDH1 vaccine in newly diagnosed glioma (dated by TCRdb to the early 2020s). For context, the study as a whole: Patients received eight vaccinations in weeks 1, 3, 5, 7, 11, 15, 19 and 23, corresponding to visits V03 through V10. Longitudinal TCRB deep sequencing was performed for 20 to 30 treated patients wherever samples were available for exploratory analyses. Prior to enrollment, patients had been given standard therapy consisting of radiotherapy alone, temozolomide alone, or radiochemotherapy with temozolomide, with the combination given to most patients. Six visits were used for peripheral blood collection: V03 (baseline), V05, V07, V10, V12 and V13. Of the approximately 35 treated patients, approximately 62% were male and approximately 40% were female, and the mean age was 40.4 years. Vaccination started 4-6 weeks after radiotherapy alone, or was given together with temozolomide cycles in the groups whose treatment included chemotherapy.

In regard to this clone: Its antigen is currently not known. Qualities for individual bases were not recorded, and no much larger clone is one base off.

Summary of the overall study and its limitations: No apparent relationship was observed between pseudoprogression and alterations in the top peripheral T cell clonotypes detected by TCRB sequencing. Selection of PBMC samples for TCRB deep sequencing was based on availability. Vaccine-induced immune responses across multiple MHC alleles were detected in 93.3% of patients. It was noted by the authors that analyses of patient blood samples could not be reproduced owing to sample limitations.

Reading the germline V gene gives CDR1 SGHTA and CDR2 FQGNSA. The CDR3 covers 14 residues, taking in both the cysteine and the phenylalanine. Just the 42-base CDR3 DNA is kept, in frame starting at base 1. V is shortened by 6 bases, J by 6 bases, and the region joining them spans 14 bases. Interpreted using the paper, the time point label stands for: week 5, during vaccination. A 20-mer mutant IDH1 peptide at 300 micrograms in Montanide made up each vaccine dose, which was injected subcutaneously together with topical imiquimod. The donors had newly diagnosed IDH1-mutant astrocytomas of WHO grade 3 or 4 that showed loss of nuclear ATRX. The samples were drawn from NOA16, a multicentre, single-arm, open-label phase I trial in Germany that tested a mutant IDH1 peptide vaccine in humans for the first time. The DNeasy Blood and Tissue Kit was used to extract genomic DNA from EDTA blood for TCRB sequencing.

Preparation of the library involved the immunoSEQ multiplex PCR assay. Rearranged TCR beta chain sequences were amplified using the hsTCRB Kit according to the manufacturer's protocol. An Illumina MiSeq was used to sequence the TCRB libraries. From the authors' description of their analysis: Demultiplexing, trimming and gene mapping were performed with the kit vendor's proprietary platform. As stored in TCRdb, this immuneACCESS dataset retains in-frame rearrangements with V and J assigned. A fraction of the clones does not appear; measured against another copy, unresolved V genes explain less than half of the discrepancy, and the remainder lacks a known reason. V and J calls and clone size are those listed in that table; D and trimming were worked out from the DNA. The sample yields around 49,000 clones; roughly 78% were counted once. The ten largest clones represent around 5.3% of the sample.

The material was PBMCs, obtained from a glioma patient whose treatment included an IDH1 peptide vaccine. The sequence was collected from a man in his forties or fifties with glioma. Recombination connected TRBV7-2 to TRBJ1-4; the D segment cannot be called with confidence. The DNA reads TGTGCCAGCAGTGGCCGCTCACGGGATGAAAAACTGTTTTTT. Translated, this is CASSGRSRDEKLFF.